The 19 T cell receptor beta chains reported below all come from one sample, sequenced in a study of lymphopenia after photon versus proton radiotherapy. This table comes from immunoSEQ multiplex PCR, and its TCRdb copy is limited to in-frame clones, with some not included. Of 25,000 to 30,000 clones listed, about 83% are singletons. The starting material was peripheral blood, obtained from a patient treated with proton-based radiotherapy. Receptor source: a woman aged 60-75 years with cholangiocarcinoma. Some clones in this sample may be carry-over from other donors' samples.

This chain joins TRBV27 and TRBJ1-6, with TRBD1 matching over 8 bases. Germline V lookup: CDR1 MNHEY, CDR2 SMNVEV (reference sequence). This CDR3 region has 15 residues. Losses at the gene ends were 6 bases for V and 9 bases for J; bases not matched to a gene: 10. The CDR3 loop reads CASRSRTGLSSPLHF. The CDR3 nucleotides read TGTGCCAGCAGGTCGAGGACAGGGTTGAGTTCACCCCTCCACTTT.

CDR3 coding DNA: TGTGCCAGCAATAAAAGACTAGCGGGGGTGGATGAGCAGTTCTTC. This translates into CASNKRLAGVDEQFF. The V call is TRBV6-5, the J call TRBJ2-1; 12 bases match TRBD2. The germline gives CDR1 MNHEY, CDR2 SVGAGI. Unmatched junction bases numbered 9, after V lost 7 bases and J lost 8 bases. This CDR3 is 15 amino acids long.

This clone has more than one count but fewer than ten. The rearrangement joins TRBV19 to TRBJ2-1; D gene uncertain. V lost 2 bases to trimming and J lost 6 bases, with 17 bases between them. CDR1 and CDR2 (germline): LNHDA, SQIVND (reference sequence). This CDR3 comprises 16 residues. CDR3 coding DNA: TGTGCCAGTAGTATAAGGCCCAGCAGGTGGGCCAATGAGCAGTTCTTC. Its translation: CASSIRPSRWANEQFF.

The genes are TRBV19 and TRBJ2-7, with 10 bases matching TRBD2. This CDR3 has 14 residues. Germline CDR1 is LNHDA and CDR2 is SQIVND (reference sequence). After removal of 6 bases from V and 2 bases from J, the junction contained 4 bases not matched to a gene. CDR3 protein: CASRKSGRAYEQYF. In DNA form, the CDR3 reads TGTGCCAGTAGGAAGAGCGGGAGGGCCTACGAGCAGTACTTC.

The CDR3 here is CASSSTGLAVISGANVLTF. CDR3 sequence (DNA): TGTGCCAGCAGCTCAACCGGACTAGCGGTAATCTCTGGGGCCAACGTCCTGACTTTC. The chain couples TRBV7-8 to TRBJ2-6; 10 bases line up with TRBD2. Per the germline V gene, CDR1 is SGHVS and CDR2 is FQNEAQ. The ends lost 4 bases at V and 0 bases at J; junction bases unmatched: 9. The CDR3 loop spans 19 amino acids.

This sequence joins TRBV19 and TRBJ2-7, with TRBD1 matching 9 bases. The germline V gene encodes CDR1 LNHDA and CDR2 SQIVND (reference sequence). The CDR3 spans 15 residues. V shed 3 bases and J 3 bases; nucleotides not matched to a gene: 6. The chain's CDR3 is CASSMGQGGFYEQYF. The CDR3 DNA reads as TGTGCCAGTAGTATGGGACAGGGCGGGTTCTACGAGCAGTACTTC.

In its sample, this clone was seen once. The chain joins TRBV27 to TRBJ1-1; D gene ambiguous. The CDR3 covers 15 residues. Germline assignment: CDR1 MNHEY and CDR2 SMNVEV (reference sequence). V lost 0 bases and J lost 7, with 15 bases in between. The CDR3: CASSLSALLGIEAFF. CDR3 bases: TGTGCCAGCAGTTTATCGGCCCTCCTCGGCATTGAAGCTTTCTTT.

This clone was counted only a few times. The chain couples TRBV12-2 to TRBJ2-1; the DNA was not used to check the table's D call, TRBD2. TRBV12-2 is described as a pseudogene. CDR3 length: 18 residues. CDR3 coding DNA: TGTGCAAGTCGCTTAAGTAAAGTTGCGGGAGAGACTTTCAATGAGCAGTTCTTC. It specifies CASRLSKVAGETFNEQFF.

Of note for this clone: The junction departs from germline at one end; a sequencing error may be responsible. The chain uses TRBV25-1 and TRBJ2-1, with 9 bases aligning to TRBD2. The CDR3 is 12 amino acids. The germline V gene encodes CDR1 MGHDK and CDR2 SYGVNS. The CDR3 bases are TGTGCCAGCAGTGCGATTAGCGGGAGTTATCTCTTC. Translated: CASSAISGSYLF.

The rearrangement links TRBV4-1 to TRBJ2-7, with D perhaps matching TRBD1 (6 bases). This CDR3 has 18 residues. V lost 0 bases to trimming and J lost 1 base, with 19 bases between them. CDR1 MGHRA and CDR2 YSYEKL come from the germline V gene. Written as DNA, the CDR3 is TGCGCCAGCAGCCAAGAAGCTTCTCTGGACAGCTATTCCTACGAGCAGTACTTC. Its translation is CASSQEASLDSYSYEQYF.

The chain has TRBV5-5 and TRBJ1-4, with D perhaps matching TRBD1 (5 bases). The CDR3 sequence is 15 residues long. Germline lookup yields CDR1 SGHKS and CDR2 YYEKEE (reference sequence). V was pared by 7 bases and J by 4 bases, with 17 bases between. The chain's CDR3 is CASFGAPILNEKLFF. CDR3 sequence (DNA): TGTGCCAGCTTCGGGGCGCCGATACTTAATGAAAAACTGTTTTTT.

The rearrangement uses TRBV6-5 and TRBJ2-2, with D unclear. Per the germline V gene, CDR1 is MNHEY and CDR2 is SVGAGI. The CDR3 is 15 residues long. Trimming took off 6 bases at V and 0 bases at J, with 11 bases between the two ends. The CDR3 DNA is TGTGCCAGCAGCCGCAAGACCCCGAACACCGGGGAGCTGTTTTTT. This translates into CASSRKTPNTGELFF.

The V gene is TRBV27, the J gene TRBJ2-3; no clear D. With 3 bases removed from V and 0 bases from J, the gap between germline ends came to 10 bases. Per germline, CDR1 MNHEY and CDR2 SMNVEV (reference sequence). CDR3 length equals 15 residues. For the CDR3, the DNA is TGTGCCAGCAGTTTTCTCGCGACTAGCACAGATACGCAGTATTTT. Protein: CASSFLATSTDTQYF.

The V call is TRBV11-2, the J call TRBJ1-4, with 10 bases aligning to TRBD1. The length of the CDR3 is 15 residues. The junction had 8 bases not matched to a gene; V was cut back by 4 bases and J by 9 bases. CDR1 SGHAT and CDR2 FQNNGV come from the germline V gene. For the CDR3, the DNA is TGTGCCAGCAGCTCGCAGACAGGGGGCGCGAAAAAACTGTTTTTT. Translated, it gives CASSSQTGGAKKLFF.

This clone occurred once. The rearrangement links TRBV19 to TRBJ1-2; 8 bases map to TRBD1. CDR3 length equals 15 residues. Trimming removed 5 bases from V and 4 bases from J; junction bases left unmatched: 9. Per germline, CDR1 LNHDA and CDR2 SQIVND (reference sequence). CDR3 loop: CASSARTGTLYGYTF. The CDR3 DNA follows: TGTGCCAGTAGTGCAAGGACAGGGACTCTCTATGGCTACACCTTC.

As DNA, the CDR3 is TGTGCCAGCAGCTTGGTAGGGCGGCAGGGGATAAACGAGCAGTACTTC. This gives the protein CASSLVGRQGINEQYF. The rearrangement uses TRBV5-6 and TRBJ2-7; tentative D call: TRBD1 (6 bases). CDR3 length equals 16 residues. Germline CDR1 and CDR2: SGHDT and YYEEEE. Between the trimmed V and J ends, which lost 0 bases and 5 bases, there was a span of 18 bases.

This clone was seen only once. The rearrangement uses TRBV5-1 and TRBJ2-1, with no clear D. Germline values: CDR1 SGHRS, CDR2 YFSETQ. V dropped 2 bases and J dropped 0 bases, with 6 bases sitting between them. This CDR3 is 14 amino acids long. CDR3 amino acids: CASSFGSSYNEQFF. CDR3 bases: TGCGCCAGCAGCTTCGGTAGCTCCTACAATGAGCAGTTCTTC.

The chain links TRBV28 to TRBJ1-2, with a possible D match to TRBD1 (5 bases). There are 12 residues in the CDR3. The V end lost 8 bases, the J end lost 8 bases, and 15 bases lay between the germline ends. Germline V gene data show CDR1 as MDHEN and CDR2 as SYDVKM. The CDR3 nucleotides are TGTGCCAGCTGGGACTTGTACCAAGGCTACACCTTC. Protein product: CASWDLYQGYTF.

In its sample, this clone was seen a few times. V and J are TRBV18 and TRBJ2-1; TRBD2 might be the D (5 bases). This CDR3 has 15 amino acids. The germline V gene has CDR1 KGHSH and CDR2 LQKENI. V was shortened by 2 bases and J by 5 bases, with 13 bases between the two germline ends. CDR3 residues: CASSPRLGRNNEQFF. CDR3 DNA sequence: TGTGCCAGCTCACCAAGGTTGGGGAGAAACAATGAGCAGTTCTTC. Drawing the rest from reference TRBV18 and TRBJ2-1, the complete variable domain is NAGVMQNPRHLVRRRGQEARLRCSPMKGHSHVYWYRQLPEEGLKFMVYLQKENIIDESGMPKERFSAEFPKEGPSILRIQQVVRGDSAAYFCASSPRLGRNNEQFFGPGTRLTVL.